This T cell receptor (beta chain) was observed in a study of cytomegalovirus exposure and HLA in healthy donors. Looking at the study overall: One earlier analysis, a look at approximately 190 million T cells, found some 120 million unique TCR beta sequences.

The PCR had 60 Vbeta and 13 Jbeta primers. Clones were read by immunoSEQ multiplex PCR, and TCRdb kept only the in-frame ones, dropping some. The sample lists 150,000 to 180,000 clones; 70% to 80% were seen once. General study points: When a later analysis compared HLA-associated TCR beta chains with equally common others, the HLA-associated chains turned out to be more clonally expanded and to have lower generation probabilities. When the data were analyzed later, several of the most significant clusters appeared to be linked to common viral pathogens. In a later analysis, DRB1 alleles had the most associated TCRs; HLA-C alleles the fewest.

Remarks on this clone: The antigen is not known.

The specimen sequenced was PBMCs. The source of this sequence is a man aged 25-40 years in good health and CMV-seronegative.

The CDR3 DNA reads as TGTGCCTGGGACAGGGGCGGCACTGAAGCTTTCTTT. Its protein is CAWDRGGTEAFF. The rearrangement uses TRBV30 and TRBJ1-1; 8 nucleotides line up with TRBD1. Trimming at V came to 5 bases and at J to 4 bases, leaving 3 bases not matched to a gene. CDR1 GTSNPN and CDR2 SVGIG come from the germline V gene (reference sequence). This CDR3 contains 12 residues.